This T cell receptor (beta chain) was sequenced in a study of blood T cell repertoires in COVID-19. In the study overall: Material from acute and convalescent COVID-19 was sourced from the United States, Italy and Spain. T cells, B-cell-depleted T cells, or PBMCs provided the cDNA or gDNA that served as material.

The Seattle site enrolled patients during active infection and followed them longitudinally. In the authors' workflow: Amplified reference gene primers provided the basis for estimating nucleated cell counts. Libraries were prepared by immunoSEQ multiplex PCR; TCRdb keeps only in-frame clonotypes and omits some of them. That table gives V, J and clone size, and the DNA gave D and trimming. The data contain 190,000 or so clones, approximately 86% of them singletons. Germline CDR1 is MDHEN and CDR2 is SYDVKM. The CDR3 is 15 amino acids. The J segment lost 4 bases and the V segment lost 5 bases, leaving 7 bases of the junction unmatched.

The V call is TRBV28, the J call TRBJ2-7, with 11 bases matching TRBD2. The sequenced sample was peripheral blood. The TCR sequence derives from a man aged 55 to 70 with COVID-19, enrolled during active disease. The CDR3 loop is CASSQRLAGLYEQYF. The CDR3 DNA reads as TGTGCCAGCAGTCAACGACTAGCGGGGCTTTACGAGCAGTACTTC.